Below, 5 T cell receptor beta chains from the same sample are listed, as sequenced in a study of T cell responses to AZD1222 COVID-19 vaccine. Produced via immunoSEQ multiplex PCR; TCRdb's table is partial and in-frame only. The sample has approximately 140,000 clones, 93% seen once. The sequences come from peripheral blood, collected on day 0 of AZD1222 vaccination. The receptors were sampled from an adult in good health.

V is TRBV7-9 and J is TRBJ1-6, with 7 bases matching TRBD1. The CDR3 covers 14 residues. Germline V gene data show CDR1 as SEHNR and CDR2 as FQNEAQ (reference sequence). The junction had 6 bases not matched to a gene; V was cut back by 1 base and J by 12 bases. CDR3 sequence (DNA): TGTGCCAGCAGCTTAGGTGACAGGGTATTACCCCTCCACTTT. As protein: CASSLGDRVLPLHF.

This chain connects TRBV18 to TRBJ1-1, with D perhaps TRBD1 (5 bases). V gave up 3 bases and J gave up 1 base, with 12 bases separating them. CDR3 length: 15 amino acids. Germline CDR1 and CDR2: KGHSH and LQKENI. In DNA form, the CDR3 reads TGTGCCAGCTCACCGCTCATGGGGGAGAACACTGAAGCTTTCTTT. Protein sequence: CASSPLMGENTEAFF.

The V gene is TRBV7-2, the J gene TRBJ1-6, with D possibly matching TRBD1 (6 bases). The V gene lost 4 bases and the J gene lost 0 bases, with 13 bases spanning the gap. Germline CDR1 and CDR2: SGHTA and FQGNSA. This CDR3 has 17 residues. The CDR3 bases are TGTGCCAGCAGCTCGGACAGAAAATACTCCTATAATTCACCCCTCCACTTT. Its translation: CASSSDRKYSYNSPLHF.

The V and J genes are TRBV24-1 and TRBJ1-2; 10 bases are a match to TRBD1. Germline V gives CDR1 KGHDR, CDR2 SFDVKD. With 7 bases clipped from V and 5 bases from J, the junction kept 6 bases outside the gene matches. This CDR3 is built from 14 residues. This CDR3 reads CATSRRDRGYGYTF. CDR3 sequence (DNA): TGTGCCACCAGCCGCCGGGACAGGGGATATGGCTACACCTTC.

The gene calls are TRBV19 and TRBJ1-5; no firm D call. The CDR3 consists of 14 residues. V gave up 5 bases and J gave up 0 bases, with 8 bases separating them. Germline CDR1 reads LNHDA; CDR2 reads SQIVND (reference sequence). CDR3 sequence reads: CASSPQNSNQPQHF. The CDR3 nucleotides are TGTGCCAGTAGTCCACAGAATAGCAATCAGCCCCAGCATTTT.